This entry features one T cell receptor (beta chain) sequence. The data derive from a study of control samples from healthy donors and cancer patients. The protocol was immunoSEQ multiplex PCR, while the TCRdb copy is restricted to in-frame clones and leaves out a portion. The sample shows 94,000 or so clones, about 81% of them seen only once. Germline CDR1 and CDR2: SGHTA and FQGNSA. Trimming took off 5 bases at V and 6 bases at J, with 13 bases between the two ends. This CDR3 spans 13 amino acids. The chain links TRBV7-2 to TRBJ1-1; no definite D call. Input material: PBMCs. This clonotype was obtained from a man aged 65-85 years with lung cancer. The DNA of the CDR3 is TGTGCCAGCAGCCAAGGAAAGGCCTCTGAAGCTTTCTTT. Translating gives CASSQGKASEAFF.